The T cell receptor beta chain under discussion was sequenced for a study of T cells in Graves' hyperthyroidism and ophthalmopathy. RNA transcripts gave rise to amplified TCR beta CDR3 regions. The TCR CDR3 first-round RT-PCR relied on the HTBI primer set. MiXCR, run by TCRdb on the multiplex PCR reads, gives a single entry per CDR3 protein. The data contain around 600,000 distinct CDR3 sequences, 14% of them singletons. Each ophthalmopathy patient scored at least 3 on the Clinical Activity Score and at least 4 on NOSPECS grade, with duration under 3 months. In making diagnoses, clinical symptoms, serum thyroxine and TRAb, thyroid ultrasound and orbital computed tomography were all used. CDR3 length: 17 residues. The germline V and J ends were trimmed by 6 bases and 0 bases, with 15 bases remaining between them. Germline V gene lookup returns CDR1 KGHSH and CDR2 LQKENI. This clonotype was detected only a few times.

This receptor was taken from a woman in her fifties or sixties with Graves' ophthalmopathy. The material sequenced was blood. J is TRBJ2-6 and V is TRBV18; D might be TRBD1 or TRBD2, each matching 5 bases. CDR3 nucleotides: TGTGCCAGCTCTTCCGGGACGGAGAGCTCTGGGGCCAACGTCCTGACTTTC. This gives the protein CASSSGTESSGANVLTF. The variable domain in full, completed from reference TRBV18 and TRBJ2-6, reads NAGVMQNPRHLVRRRGQEARLRCSPMKGHSHVYWYRQLPEEGLKFMVYLQKENIIDESGMPKERFSAEFPKEGPSILRIQQVVRGDSAAYFCASSSGTESSGANVLTFGAGSRLTVL.